These 10 T cell receptor beta chains share one sample of origin, sequenced in a study of blood T cell repertoires in COVID-19. Generated by immunoSEQ multiplex PCR, the TCRdb table keeps only in-frame clones and is missing some. The table shows approximately 150,000 clones, with around four fifths occurring only once. Sequencing input: peripheral blood. The receptors come from a human donor in a cohort sampled during active COVID-19.

The V and J genes are TRBV7-9 and TRBJ2-7, with 8 bases matching TRBD1. This CDR3 spans 14 amino acids. The V segment lost 4 bases and the J segment 5 bases; nucleotides outside the gene matches: 7. In germline, CDR1 is SEHNR, CDR2 FQNEAQ (reference sequence). The CDR3 DNA reads as TGTGCCAGCAGCTCCGGACAGGGTAGACACGAGCAGTACTTC. It codes for CASSSGQGRHEQYF.

The chain recombines TRBV9 with TRBJ2-1; TRBD2 matches at 12 bases. The CDR3 has 15 residues. Trimming at V came to 2 bases and at J to 6 bases, leaving 3 bases not matched to a gene. Per germline, CDR1 SGDLS and CDR2 YYNGEE. The CDR3 region has the DNA TGTGCCAGCAGCGTTCTAGCGGGAGGGCCCAATGAGCAGTTCTTC. This sequence encodes CASSVLAGGPNEQFF.

This chain links TRBV25-1 with TRBJ2-3, with D maybe TRBD1 (6 bases). The germline V gene has CDR1 MGHDK and CDR2 SYGVNS. V dropped 3 bases and J dropped 2 bases, with 9 bases sitting between them. CDR3 length: 14 residues. DNA for the CDR3: TGTGCCAGCAGTGAGGTGGGACACACAGATACGCAGTATTTT. Translation gives CASSEVGHTDTQYF.

This clone was seen a single time. V is TRBV15 and J is TRBJ2-7; TRBD1 matches at 10 bases. Germline V gives CDR1 LNHNV, CDR2 YYDKDF (reference sequence). This CDR3 contains 13 residues. Unmatched junction bases numbered 3, after V lost 6 bases and J lost 4 bases. CDR3 sequence: CATSTGQGYEQYF. CDR3 bases: TGTGCCACCAGTACGGGACAGGGGTACGAGCAGTACTTC.

The chain recombines TRBV18 with TRBJ1-6; D is ambiguous. Germline V CDR1 and CDR2: KGHSH, LQKENI. CDR3 size: 14 residues. V dropped 7 bases and J dropped 0 bases, with 7 bases sitting between them. CDR3 nucleotides: TGTGCCAGCTTACAGAGCTCCTATAATTCACCCCTCCACTTT. This encodes CASLQSSYNSPLHF. Combining the CDR3 with reference TRBV18 and TRBJ1-6 gives the whole variable domain NAGVMQNPRHLVRRRGQEARLRCSPMKGHSHVYWYRQLPEEGLKFMVYLQKENIIDESGMPKERFSAEFPKEGPSILRIQQVVRGDSAAYFCASLQSSYNSPLHFGNGTRLTVT.

The chain combines TRBV30 with TRBJ1-4; possibly TRBD1 for D (5 bases). This CDR3 spans 15 amino acids. The V and J ends lost 2 bases and 8 bases respectively, with 18 bases between them. Germline values: CDR1 GTSNPN, CDR2 SVGIG (reference sequence). CDR3 loop: CAWSTGGRGREKLFF. Written as DNA, the CDR3 is TGTGCCTGGAGTACGGGGGGAAGGGGAAGGGAAAAACTGTTTTTT. The full variable domain, with the rest looked up from reference TRBV30 and TRBJ1-4, is SQTIHQWPATLVQPVGSPLSLECTVEGTSNPNLYWYRQAAGRGLQLLFYSVGIGQISSEVPQNLSASRPQDRQFILSSKKLLLSDSGFYLCAWSTGGRGREKLFFGSGTQLSVL.

The chain uses TRBV7-2 and TRBJ1-5, with TRBD1 identical over 8 bases. The germline V gene encodes CDR1 SGHTA and CDR2 FQGNSA. This CDR3 has 16 amino acids. V shed 5 bases and J 4 bases; nucleotides not matched to a gene: 10. CDR3 DNA: TGTGCCAGCAGCCCCCAGGGGGCAGGGCTTAATCAGCCCCAGCATTTT. Protein product: CASSPQGAGLNQPQHF.

The rearrangement uses TRBV4-3 and TRBJ1-3, with D tentatively TRBD1 (5 bases). There are 16 residues in the CDR3. Trimming removed 0 bases from V and 0 bases from J, with 9 bases in between. Germline V lookup: CDR1 LGHNA, CDR2 YSLEER. The CDR3 DNA reads as TGCGCCAGCAGCCAAGACACAGGCTACTCTGGAAACACCATATATTTT. The encoded protein is CASSQDTGYSGNTIYF.

V and J are TRBV27 and TRBJ1-2; no definite D call. Trimming removed 4 bases from V and 8 bases from J, with 14 bases in between. CDR3 length: 13 residues. The germline V gene has CDR1 MNHEY and CDR2 SMNVEV (reference sequence). Written as DNA, the CDR3 is TGTGCCAGCAGTTACAATAAGGGAGGCGGCTACACCTTC. Its translation is CASSYNKGGGYTF.

The table lists this clone with a few counts. The chain has TRBV2 and TRBJ2-1; 12 bases are shared with TRBD2. This CDR3 region has 15 residues. The V gene's germline CDR1 is SNHLY and CDR2 FYNNEI. Trimming took 5 bases from V and 7 from J; bases not matched to a gene: 6. DNA for the CDR3: TGTGCCAGCAGTCGACTAGCGGGAGTTGGGAATGAGCAGTTCTTC. Translation gives CASSRLAGVGNEQFF.